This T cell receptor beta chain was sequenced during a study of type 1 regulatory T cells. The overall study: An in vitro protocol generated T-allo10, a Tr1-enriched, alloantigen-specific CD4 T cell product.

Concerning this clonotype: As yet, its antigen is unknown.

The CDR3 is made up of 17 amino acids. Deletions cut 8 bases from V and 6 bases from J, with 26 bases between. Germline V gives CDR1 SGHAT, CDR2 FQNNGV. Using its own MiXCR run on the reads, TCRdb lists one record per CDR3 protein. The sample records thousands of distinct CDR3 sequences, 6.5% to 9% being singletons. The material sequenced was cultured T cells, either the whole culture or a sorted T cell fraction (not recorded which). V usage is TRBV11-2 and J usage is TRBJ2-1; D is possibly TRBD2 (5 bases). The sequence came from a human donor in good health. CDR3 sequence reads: CASGPQFLVGDFNEQFF. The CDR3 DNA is TGTGCCAGCGGCCCACAATTTCTAGTGGGAGACTTCAATGAGCAGTTCTTC.